This T cell receptor beta chain was captured in a study of blood T cell repertoires in COVID-19. Study-wide background: Both acute and convalescent COVID-19 samples were obtained from the United States, Italy and Spain. Nucleic acid was either cDNA or gDNA, and it came from T cells, B-cell-depleted T cells, or PBMCs.

In the study's own analysis: Reference gene primer amplification gave nucleated cell count estimates. Only in-frame clones appear in the TCRdb table, and some are missing; sequencing was by immunoSEQ multiplex PCR. V and J calls plus clone size are reproduced from that table; the DNA served to infer D and trimming. The table shows hundreds of thousands of clones, with 75% to 85% occurring only once. In germline, CDR1 is MNHNS, CDR2 SASEGT. The CDR3 has 15 amino acids. Trimming at V came to 3 bases and at J to 4 bases, leaving 1 base not matched to a gene. The chain carries TRBV6-1 and TRBJ2-2; 11 positions match TRBD2. The sequenced material came from peripheral blood. This TCR came from a woman aged 55-69 years with active or convalescent COVID-19. CDR3 DNA: TGTGCCAGCAGTGAGGGACTAGCGGCCACCGGGGAGCTGTTTTTT. This sequence encodes CASSEGLAATGELFF.